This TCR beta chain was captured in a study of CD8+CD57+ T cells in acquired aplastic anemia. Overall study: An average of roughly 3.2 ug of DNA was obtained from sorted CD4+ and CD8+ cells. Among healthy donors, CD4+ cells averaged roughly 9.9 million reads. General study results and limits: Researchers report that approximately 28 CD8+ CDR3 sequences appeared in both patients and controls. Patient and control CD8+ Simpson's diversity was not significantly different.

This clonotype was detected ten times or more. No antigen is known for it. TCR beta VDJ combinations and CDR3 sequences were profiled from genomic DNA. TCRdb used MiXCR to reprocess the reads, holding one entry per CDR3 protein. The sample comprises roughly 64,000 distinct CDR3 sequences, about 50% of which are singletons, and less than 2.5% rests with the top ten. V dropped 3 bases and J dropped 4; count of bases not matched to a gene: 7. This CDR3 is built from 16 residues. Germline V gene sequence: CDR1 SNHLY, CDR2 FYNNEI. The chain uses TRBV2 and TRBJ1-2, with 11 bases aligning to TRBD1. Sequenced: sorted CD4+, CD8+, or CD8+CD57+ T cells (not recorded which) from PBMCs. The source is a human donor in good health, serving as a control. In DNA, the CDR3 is TGTGCCAGCAGTGAGTATGGACAGGGGGCGATCTATGGCTACACCTTC. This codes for CASSEYGQGAIYGYTF.